This TCR beta chain came from a study of blood T cell repertoires in COVID-19 (dated by TCRdb to between 2020 and 2021). About the investigation overall: The collaborator samples originated in the United States, Italy and Spain and spanned the acute and convalescent phases of COVID-19. Nearly every sample came with metadata listing a de-identified subject ID, COVID-19 status, age in years and sex. The repertoires were made available in a free public database intended to serve as a resource for research on the immune response to SARS-CoV-2. Subjects who had been exposed to COVID-19, were actively infected with it, or had recovered from it provided the deeply sampled blood TCRbeta repertoires that made up the dataset. Where available, HLA class I and class II types were obtained from metadata supplied by the sample provider rather than from assay-based typing. The material from the prospective study consisted of cDNA or gDNA derived from T cells, B-cell-depleted T cells, or PBMCs. The samples were drawn from the first 160 participants of the ongoing ImmuneRACE study and from more than 1,000 subjects provided by 6 global collaborators. Results and caveats for the whole study, not just this receptor: Clinical and demographic metadata were provided uncurated, with the amount varying by source and participant.

Details on this clone: This receptor's antigen is unknown. No quality values exist for individual bases; no much larger clone is one base distant.

Participants in the prospective study were aged roughly 18 to 89 years, lived in 24 United States geographic areas, and enrolled through a virtual design. In the prospective study, participants were assigned to cohorts based on the clinical history participants reported in a screening survey and a study questionnaire. Recovered participants in ImmuneRACE Cohort 3 were defined by two consecutive negative NP/OP PCR tests, clearance by a healthcare professional, or resolution of symptoms. Mobile phlebotomists in the prospective study collected whole blood, serum and a nasopharyngeal or oropharyngeal swab from every participant. Prospective study participants could optionally give additional blood draws and questionnaires over an approximately two-month period. Blood samples from the prospective study were shipped frozen or at room temperature prior to DNA extraction. The CDR3, cysteine through phenylalanine, is 13 amino acids long. Of the read, only the CDR3 DNA is kept; its 39 bases are in frame from base 1. CDR1 and CDR2 are read off the germline V gene (reference sequence) as SEHNR and FQNEAQ. A distance of 13 bases separates the germline ends of V and J, which lose 7 bases and 3 bases respectively.

TCRbeta CDR3 regions were amplified from genomic DNA by means of the immunoSEQ Assay, a bias-controlled multiplex PCR. For the original study's pipeline: Nucleated cell counts per sample were estimated from amplification of reference gene primers within the assay. Sequence reads were collapsed and filtered to measure the absolute abundance of every unique TCRbeta CDR3 rearrangement. For each sample, productive Simpson clonality was calculated as the square root of Simpson's diversity index over productive rearrangements. Entries here come from immuneACCESS through TCRdb and include only in-frame sequences with V and J called. Some clones fail to appear in such tables; in the studies checked, an unresolved V gene covers under half of the shortfall, and the cause of the remainder is unknown. The D gene and trimming were derived from the DNA, and the V and J assignments and clone size from that table. For this sample there are some 170,000 clones; more than 80% appear just once. More than 5.5% of the sample belongs to the ten largest clones.

The sequenced sample consisted of PBMCs or T cells enriched from blood (not recorded which). The TCR was taken from a man aged 35 to 55 who had recovered from COVID-19. The V and J genes are TRBV7-9 and TRBJ2-7; a confident D gene designation cannot be given. The base sequence is TGTGCCAGCACCCCGGGTTATTACTACGAGCAGTACTTC. It is translated as CASTPGYYYEQYF.